The sequence of this T cell receptor beta chain was determined in a study of blood T cells in healthy people across ages. Study in general: About one barcoded beta molecule per two T cells was captured by template switching.

Using a J-beta primer mix together with a sample-barcoded 5' primer, a second PCR was run for roughly 6 to 12 cycles. TCRdb re-analysed the 5' RACE reads in MiXCR, keeping a single row per CDR3 protein. The table lists 700,000 or so distinct CDR3 sequences, about 20% of them singletons. The V gene lost 5 bases and the J gene lost 4 bases, with 12 bases spanning the gap. The CDR3 loop spans 14 amino acids. CDR1 is SGHTA and CDR2 is FQGNSA in the germline V gene. The sample holds a few counts of this clonotype. The sequencing sample was made of blood. This chain connects TRBV7-2 to TRBJ2-1; tentatively, D is TRBD2 (6 bases). This clonotype originated in a man between 65 and 80 years old in good health. The CDR3: CASSRRREYNEQFF. The CDR3, as DNA: TGTGCCAGCAGCCGACGGCGGGAATACAATGAGCAGTTCTTC.